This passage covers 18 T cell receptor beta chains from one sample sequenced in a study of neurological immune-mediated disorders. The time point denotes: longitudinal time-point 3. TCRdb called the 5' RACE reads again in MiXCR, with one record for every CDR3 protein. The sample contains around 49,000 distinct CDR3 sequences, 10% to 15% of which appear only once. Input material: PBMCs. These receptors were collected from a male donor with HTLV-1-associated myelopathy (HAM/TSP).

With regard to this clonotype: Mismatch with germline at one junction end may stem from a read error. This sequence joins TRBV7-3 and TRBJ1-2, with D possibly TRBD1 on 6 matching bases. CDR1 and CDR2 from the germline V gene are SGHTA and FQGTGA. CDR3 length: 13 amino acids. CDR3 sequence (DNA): TGTTCCAGCAGCTCCGGACAGAACTATGGCTACACCTTC. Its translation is CSSSSGQNYGYTF.

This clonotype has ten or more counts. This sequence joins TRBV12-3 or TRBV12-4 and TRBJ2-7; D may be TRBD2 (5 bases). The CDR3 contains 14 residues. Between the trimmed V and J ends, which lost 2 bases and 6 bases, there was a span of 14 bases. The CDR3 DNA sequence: TGTGCCAGCAGTTTAAGTACAGCGGAAAGCGAGCAGTACTTC. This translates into CASSLSTAESEQYF.

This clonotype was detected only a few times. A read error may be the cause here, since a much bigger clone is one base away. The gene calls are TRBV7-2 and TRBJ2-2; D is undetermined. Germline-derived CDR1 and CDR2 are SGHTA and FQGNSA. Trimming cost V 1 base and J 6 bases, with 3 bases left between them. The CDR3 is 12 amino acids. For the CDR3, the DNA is TGTGCCAGCAGCTTAGAGTCCGGGGAGCTGTTTTTT. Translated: CASSLESGELFF.

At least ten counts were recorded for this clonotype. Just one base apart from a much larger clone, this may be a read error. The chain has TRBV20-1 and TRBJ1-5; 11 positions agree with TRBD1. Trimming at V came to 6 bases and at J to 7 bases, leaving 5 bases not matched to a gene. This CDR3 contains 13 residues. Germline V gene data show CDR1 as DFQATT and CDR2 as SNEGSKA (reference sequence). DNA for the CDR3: TGCAGTGCATGGGACAGGGGGAACCAGCCCCAGCATTTT. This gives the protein CSAWDRGNQPQHF.

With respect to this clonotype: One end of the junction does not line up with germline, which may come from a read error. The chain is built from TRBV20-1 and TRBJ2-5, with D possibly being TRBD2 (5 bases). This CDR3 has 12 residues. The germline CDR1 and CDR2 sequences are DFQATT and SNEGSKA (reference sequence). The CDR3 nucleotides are TGCAGTGCTAGAGGGACTCAAGATACCCAGTACTTC. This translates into CSARGTQDTQYF.

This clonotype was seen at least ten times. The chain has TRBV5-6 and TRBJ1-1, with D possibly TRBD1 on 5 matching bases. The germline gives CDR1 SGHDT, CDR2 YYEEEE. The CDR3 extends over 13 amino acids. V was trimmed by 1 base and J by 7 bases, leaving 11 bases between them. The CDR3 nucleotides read TGTGCCAGCAGCTTGCGGGGCCCGGGTGAAGCTTTCTTT. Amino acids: CASSLRGPGEAFF.

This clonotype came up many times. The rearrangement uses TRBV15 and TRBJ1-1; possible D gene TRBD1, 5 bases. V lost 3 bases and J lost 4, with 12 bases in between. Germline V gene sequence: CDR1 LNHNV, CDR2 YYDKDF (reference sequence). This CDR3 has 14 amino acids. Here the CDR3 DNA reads TGTGCCACCAGCAGGGACACCCCGCGCACTGAAGCTTTCTTT. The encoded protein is CATSRDTPRTEAFF.

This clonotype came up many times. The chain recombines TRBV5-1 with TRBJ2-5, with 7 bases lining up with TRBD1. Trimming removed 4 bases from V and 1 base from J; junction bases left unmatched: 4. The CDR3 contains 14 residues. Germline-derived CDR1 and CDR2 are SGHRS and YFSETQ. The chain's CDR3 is CASSTGTVQETQYF. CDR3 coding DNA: TGCGCCAGCAGCACAGGGACAGTCCAAGAGACCCAGTACTTC.

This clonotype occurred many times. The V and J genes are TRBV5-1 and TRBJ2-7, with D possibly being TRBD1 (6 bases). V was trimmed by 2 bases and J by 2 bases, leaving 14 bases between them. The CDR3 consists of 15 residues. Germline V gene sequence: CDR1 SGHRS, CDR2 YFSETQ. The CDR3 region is CASSLPPGQTYEQYF. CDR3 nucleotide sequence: TGCGCCAGCAGCTTACCACCCGGACAGACCTACGAGCAGTACTTC.

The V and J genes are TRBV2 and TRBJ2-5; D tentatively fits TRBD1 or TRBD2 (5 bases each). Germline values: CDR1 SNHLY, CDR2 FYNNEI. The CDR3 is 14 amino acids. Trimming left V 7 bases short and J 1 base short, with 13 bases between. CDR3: CASTREIGQETQYF. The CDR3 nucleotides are TGTGCCAGCACCAGGGAGATAGGCCAAGAGACCCAGTACTTC.

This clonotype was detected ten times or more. CDR3 DNA sequence: TGTGCCAGCAGCTTGGGGGACAGCTTCTACGAGCAGTACTTC. Its protein is CASSLGDSFYEQYF. The gene calls are TRBV11-2 and TRBJ2-7; 7 nucleotides align to TRBD1. The germline V gene encodes CDR1 SGHAT and CDR2 FQNNGV. V gave up 3 bases and J gave up 3 bases; unmatched junction bases: 5. The CDR3 has 14 residues. The variable domain in full, completed from reference TRBV11-2 and TRBJ2-7, reads EAGVAQSPRYKIIEKRQSVAFWCNPISGHATLYWYQQILGQGPKLLIQFQNNGVVDDSQLPKDRFSAERLKGVDSTLKIQPAKLEDSAVYLCASSLGDSFYEQYFGPGTRLTVT.

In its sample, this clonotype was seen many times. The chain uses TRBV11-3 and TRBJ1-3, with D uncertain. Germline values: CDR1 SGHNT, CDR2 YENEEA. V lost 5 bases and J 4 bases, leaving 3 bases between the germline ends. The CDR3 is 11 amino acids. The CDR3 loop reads CASSPGNTIYF. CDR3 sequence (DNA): TGTGCCAGCAGCCCGGGAAACACCATATATTTT.

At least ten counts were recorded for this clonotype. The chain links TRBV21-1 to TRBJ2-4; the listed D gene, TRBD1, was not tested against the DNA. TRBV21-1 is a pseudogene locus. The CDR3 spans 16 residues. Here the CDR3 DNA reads TGTGCCAGCAGCAAAGGGGACAGGGATATACAAAACATTCAGTACTTC. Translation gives CASSKGDRDIQNIQYF.

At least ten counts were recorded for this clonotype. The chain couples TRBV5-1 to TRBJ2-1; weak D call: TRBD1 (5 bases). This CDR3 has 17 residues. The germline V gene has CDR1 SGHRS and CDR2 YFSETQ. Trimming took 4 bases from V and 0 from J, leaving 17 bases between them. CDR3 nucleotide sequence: TGCGCCAGCAGCCAAAACCAGGGATTAGACTCCTACAATGAGCAGTTCTTC. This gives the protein CASSQNQGLDSYNEQFF.

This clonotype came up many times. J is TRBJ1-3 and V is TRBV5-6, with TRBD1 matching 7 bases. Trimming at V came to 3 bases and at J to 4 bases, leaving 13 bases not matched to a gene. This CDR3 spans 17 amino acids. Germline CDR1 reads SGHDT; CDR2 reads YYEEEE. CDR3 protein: CASSYTGTAFSGNTIYF. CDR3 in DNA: TGTGCCAGCAGCTATACCGGGACAGCGTTCTCGGGAAACACCATATATTTT.

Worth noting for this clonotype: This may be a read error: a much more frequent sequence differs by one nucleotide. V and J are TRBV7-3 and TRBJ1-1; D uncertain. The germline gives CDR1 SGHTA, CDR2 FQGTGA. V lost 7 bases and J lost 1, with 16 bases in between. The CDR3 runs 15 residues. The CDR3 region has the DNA TGTGCCAGCATCCCCCAGGCGGGCAGGAACACTGAAGCTTTCTTT. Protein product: CASIPQAGRNTEAFF.

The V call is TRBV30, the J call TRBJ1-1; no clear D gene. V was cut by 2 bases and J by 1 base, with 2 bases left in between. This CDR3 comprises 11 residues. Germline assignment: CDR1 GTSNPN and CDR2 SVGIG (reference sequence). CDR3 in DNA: TGTGCCTGGAGTAGGAACACTGAAGCTTTCTTT. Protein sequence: CAWSRNTEAFF.

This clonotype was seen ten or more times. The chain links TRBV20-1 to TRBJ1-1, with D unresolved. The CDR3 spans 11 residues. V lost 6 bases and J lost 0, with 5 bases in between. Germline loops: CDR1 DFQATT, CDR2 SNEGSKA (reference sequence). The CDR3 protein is CSALMNTEAFF. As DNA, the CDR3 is TGCAGTGCCCTTATGAACACTGAAGCTTTCTTT.